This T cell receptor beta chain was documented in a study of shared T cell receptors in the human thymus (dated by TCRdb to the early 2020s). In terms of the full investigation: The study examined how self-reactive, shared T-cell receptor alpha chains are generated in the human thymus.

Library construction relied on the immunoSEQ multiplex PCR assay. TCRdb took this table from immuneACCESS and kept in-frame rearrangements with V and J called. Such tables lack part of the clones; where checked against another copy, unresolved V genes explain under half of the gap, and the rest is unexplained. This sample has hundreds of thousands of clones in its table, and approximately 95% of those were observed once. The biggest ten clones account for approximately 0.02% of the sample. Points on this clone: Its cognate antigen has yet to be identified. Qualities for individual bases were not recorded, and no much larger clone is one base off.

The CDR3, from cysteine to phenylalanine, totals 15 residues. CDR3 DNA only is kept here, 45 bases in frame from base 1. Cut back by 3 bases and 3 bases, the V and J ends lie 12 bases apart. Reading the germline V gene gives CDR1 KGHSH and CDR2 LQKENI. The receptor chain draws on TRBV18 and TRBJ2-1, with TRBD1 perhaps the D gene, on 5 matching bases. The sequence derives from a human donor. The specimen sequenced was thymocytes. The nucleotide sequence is TGTGCCAGCTCACCGGACAATGATCTCTACAATGAGCAGTTCTTC. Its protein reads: CASSPDNDLYNEQFF.